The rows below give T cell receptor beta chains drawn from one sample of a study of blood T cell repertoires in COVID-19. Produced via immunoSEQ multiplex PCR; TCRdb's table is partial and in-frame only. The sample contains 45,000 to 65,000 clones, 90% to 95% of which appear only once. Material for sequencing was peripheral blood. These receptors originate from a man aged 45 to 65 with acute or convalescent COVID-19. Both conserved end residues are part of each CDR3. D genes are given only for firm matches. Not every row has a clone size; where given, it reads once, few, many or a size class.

CDR3nt: TGTGCCAGCAGCTACGACAGGGGGCCCGACAATGAGCAGTTCTTC; CDR3aa: CASSYDRGPDNEQFF; j_gene: TRBJ2-1; d_gene: TRBD1; v_gene: TRBV11-1; abundance: .
CDR3nt: TGTGCCAGCAGTTACCAGGGAAGGCAGCCCCAGCATTTT; CDR3aa: CASSYQGRQPQHF; j_gene: TRBJ1-5; d_gene: .; v_gene: TRBV2; abundance: .
CDR3nt: TGTGCCAGCACACCGGGGGGGGAGACCTACGAGCAGTACTTC; CDR3aa: CASTPGGETYEQYF; j_gene: TRBJ2-7; d_gene: TRBD2; v_gene: TRBV6-5; abundance: .
CDR3nt: TGTGCCAGCCGGACAGGGCCCCAGGGCTACACCTTC; CDR3aa: CASRTGPQGYTF; j_gene: TRBJ1-2; d_gene: TRBD1; v_gene: TRBV6-6; abundance: .
CDR3nt: TGTGCCAGCAGTCTCCAGGGACAGGGGATCCACGAGCAGTACTTC; CDR3aa: CASSLQGQGIHEQYF; j_gene: TRBJ2-7; d_gene: TRBD1; v_gene: TRBV27; abundance: .
CDR3nt: TGCGCCAGCAGCTACGGGACTAGCCTTAATCACAATGAGCAGTTCTTC; CDR3aa: CASSYGTSLNHNEQFF; j_gene: TRBJ2-1; d_gene: TRBD2; v_gene: TRBV5-1; abundance: .
CDR3nt: TGTGCCAGCAGTTACTCCTTGACAGGGCCTAGACAGCCCCAGCATTTT; CDR3aa: CASSYSLTGPRQPQHF; j_gene: TRBJ1-5; d_gene: TRBD1; v_gene: TRBV6-2/TRBV6-3; abundance: .
CDR3nt: TGTGCCAGCAGCTCTTATATGGTGGAGCCGGGAGATACGCAGTATTTT; CDR3aa: CASSSYMVEPGDTQYF; j_gene: TRBJ2-3; d_gene: .; v_gene: TRBV7-2; abundance: .
CDR3nt: TGTGCCAGCTCACCCGTGGGACAGATCTCTGGAAACACCATATATTTT; CDR3aa: CASSPVGQISGNTIYF; j_gene: TRBJ1-3; d_gene: TRBD1; v_gene: TRBV18; abundance: .
CDR3nt: TGCGCCAGCGGATTGACAGGCAACAATGAGCAGTTCTTC; CDR3aa: CASGLTGNNEQFF; j_gene: TRBJ2-1; d_gene: .; v_gene: TRBV5-1; abundance: .
CDR3nt: TGCGCCAGCAGCTTCAGAGACTCAAGACAGGGGCTGGCTCTCCTCCACTTT; CDR3aa: CASSFRDSRQGLALLHF; j_gene: TRBJ1-6; d_gene: TRBD1; v_gene: TRBV5-1; abundance: .
CDR3nt: TGCAGCGTTGAGGGGCAATGGGGAGGGTCGACAGATACGCAGTATTTT; CDR3aa: CSVEGQWGGSTDTQYF; j_gene: TRBJ2-3; d_gene: TRBD2; v_gene: TRBV29-1; abundance: .
CDR3nt: TGTGCCAGCAGCCCCGGCGGGATCGACGAGCAGTACTTC; CDR3aa: CASSPGGIDEQYF; j_gene: TRBJ2-7; d_gene: .; v_gene: TRBV12-3/TRBV12-4; abundance: .
CDR3nt: TGTGCCAGCAGACCCGGACAGACATACGAGCAGTACTTC; CDR3aa: CASRPGQTYEQYF; j_gene: TRBJ2-7; d_gene: .; v_gene: TRBV12-3/TRBV12-4; abundance: .
CDR3nt: TGTGCCAGTAGCGGACTAGCGGGTCGCCAAGAGACCCAGTACTTC; CDR3aa: CASSGLAGRQETQYF; j_gene: TRBJ2-5; d_gene: TRBD2; v_gene: TRBV19; abundance: .
CDR3nt: TGTGCCATCAGTGACGGGACAGGGGGATATGGCTACACCTTC; CDR3aa: CAISDGTGGYGYTF; j_gene: TRBJ1-2; d_gene: TRBD1; v_gene: TRBV10-3; abundance: .
CDR3nt: TGTGCCAGCAGCGCCTCCAGAAAAAGCAATCAGCCCCAGCATTTT; CDR3aa: CASSASRKSNQPQHF; j_gene: TRBJ1-5; d_gene: .; v_gene: TRBV9; abundance: few
CDR3nt: TGTGCCATCGGTCCCACCAGGGAGAACACTGAAGCTTTCTTT; CDR3aa: CAIGPTRENTEAFF; j_gene: TRBJ1-1; d_gene: .; v_gene: TRBV10-3; abundance: .
CDR3nt: TGCGCCAGCAGCCAAGATTTTGGACTAGGGGTCTACAATGAGCAGTTCTTC; CDR3aa: CASSQDFGLGVYNEQFF; j_gene: TRBJ2-1; d_gene: TRBD2; v_gene: TRBV4-3; abundance: .
CDR3nt: TGTGCCAGCGCGGGAGACACCATATATTTT; CDR3aa: CASAGDTIYF; j_gene: TRBJ1-3; d_gene: .; v_gene: TRBV6-5; abundance: .
CDR3nt: TGTGCCAGCAGCCCGCGGACAGGTATGAACACTGAAGCTTTCTTT; CDR3aa: CASSPRTGMNTEAFF; j_gene: TRBJ1-1; d_gene: TRBD1; v_gene: TRBV5-5; abundance: .
CDR3nt: TGTGCCAGCAGATCTAGCGGGAGTTCAGAGACCCAGTACTTC; CDR3aa: CASRSSGSSETQYF; j_gene: TRBJ2-5; d_gene: TRBD2; v_gene: TRBV7-9; abundance: once
CDR3nt: TGTGCCAGCAGCTCGAGCTTAGCGGGATGGGAGACCCAGTACTTC; CDR3aa: CASSSSLAGWETQYF; j_gene: TRBJ2-5; d_gene: TRBD2; v_gene: TRBV7-2; abundance: .
CDR3nt: TGTGCCAGCAGCTTAGAGGGCAGGGGGCCTGAAAAACTGTTTTTT; CDR3aa: CASSLEGRGPEKLFF; j_gene: TRBJ1-4; d_gene: TRBD1; v_gene: TRBV7-9; abundance: .
CDR3nt: TGTGCCAGCAGTGAAGGGACTAGCCTTAATGAGCAGTTCTTC; CDR3aa: CASSEGTSLNEQFF; j_gene: TRBJ2-1; d_gene: TRBD2; v_gene: TRBV2; abundance: .
CDR3nt: TGTGCCAGCAGCTTAGATTCGGGAATTTACGAGCAGTACTTC; CDR3aa: CASSLDSGIYEQYF; j_gene: TRBJ2-7; d_gene: .; v_gene: TRBV7-9; abundance: .
CDR3nt: TGTGCCAGCTCAACTGCAGAGACCCAGTACTTC; CDR3aa: CASSTAETQYF; j_gene: TRBJ2-5; d_gene: .; v_gene: TRBV18; abundance: .
CDR3nt: TGTGCCAGCAGTTTCAGGGGAGTCTATAGCAATCAGCCCCAGCATTTT; CDR3aa: CASSFRGVYSNQPQHF; j_gene: TRBJ1-5; d_gene: .; v_gene: TRBV6-2/TRBV6-3; abundance: .
CDR3nt: TGTGCCAGCAGTCCTTGGACAGGGAACTCTGGGGCCAACGTCCTGACTTTC; CDR3aa: CASSPWTGNSGANVLTF; j_gene: TRBJ2-6; d_gene: TRBD1; v_gene: TRBV6-6; abundance: .
CDR3nt: TGTGCCAGCAGCCTCAACCGGGACAGGGTACTAATCCAGTACTTC; CDR3aa: CASSLNRDRVLIQYF; j_gene: TRBJ2-7; d_gene: TRBD1; v_gene: TRBV6-5; abundance: .
CDR3nt: TGTGCCAGCAGCCAAGACGTGGACTCAGAGACCCAGTACTTC; CDR3aa: CASSQDVDSETQYF; j_gene: TRBJ2-5; d_gene: .; v_gene: TRBV4-2; abundance: once
CDR3nt: TGTGCCAGCAGTTACCACACAGGGGACTATGGCTACACCTTC; CDR3aa: CASSYHTGDYGYTF; j_gene: TRBJ1-2; d_gene: TRBD1; v_gene: TRBV6-5; abundance: .
CDR3nt: TGTGCCAGCACCGGTTTCAATGAAAAACTGTTTTTT; CDR3aa: CASTGFNEKLFF; j_gene: TRBJ1-4; d_gene: .; v_gene: TRBV5-6; abundance: few
CDR3nt: TGTGCCAGCAGCCCCCGAGGGGGCCACTCTGGGGCCAACGTCCTGACTTTC; CDR3aa: CASSPRGGHSGANVLTF; j_gene: TRBJ2-6; d_gene: TRBD1; v_gene: TRBV14; abundance: .
CDR3nt: TGTGCCTGGAAAGCCAGGGGAGGGTTGGATGGCTACACCTTC; CDR3aa: CAWKARGGLDGYTF; j_gene: TRBJ1-2; d_gene: .; v_gene: TRBV30; abundance: .
CDR3nt: TGTGCCAGCAGCTTAGGGGCCGTTCATGGCTACACCTTC; CDR3aa: CASSLGAVHGYTF; j_gene: TRBJ1-2; d_gene: .; v_gene: TRBV7-9; abundance: .